This entry lists 25 T cell receptor beta chains sequenced from one sample in a study of blood T cells in healthy people across ages. The authors ran a second PCR of roughly 6 to 12 cycles using a sample-barcoded 5' primer and a J-beta primer mix. TCRdb processed the 5' RACE reads anew with MiXCR; each CDR3 protein has one entry. This table has roughly 2 million distinct CDR3 sequences, approximately 50% appearing once. The specimen was blood. These receptors were obtained from a woman aged 40 to 55 in good health.

V and J are TRBV20-1 and TRBJ2-4; TRBD1 is a possible D gene (6 bases). This CDR3 spans 16 amino acids. The V end lost 3 bases, the J end lost 8 bases, and 23 bases lay between the germline ends. CDR1 is DFQATT, CDR2 SNEGSKA, per germline (reference sequence). The CDR3 protein is CSARGAFGREGYIQYF. CDR3 DNA sequence: TGCAGTGCTAGGGGGGCGTTTGGCCGGGAAGGATACATTCAGTACTTC.

In DNA form, the CDR3 reads TGCAGCGCCACGGGACTACCTACCTACGAGCAGTACTTC. It yields the protein CSATGLPTYEQYF. The chain has TRBV29-1 and TRBJ2-7; TRBD2 agrees at 7 bases. The CDR3 runs 13 residues. The germline CDR1 and CDR2 sequences are SQVTM and ANQGSEA. The V gene end was trimmed by 7 bases and the J gene end by 2 bases; junction bases not matched to a gene: 8.

V is TRBV4-3 and J is TRBJ1-6; a weak D match, TRBD1 (5 bases). This CDR3 is built from 16 residues. Germline assignment: CDR1 LGHNA and CDR2 YSLEER. Between the trimmed V and J ends, which lost 4 bases and 4 bases, there was a span of 14 bases. The CDR3 DNA reads as TGCGCCAGCAGCCCCTGGATCGGGGCTTATAATTCACCCCTCCACTTT. As protein: CASSPWIGAYNSPLHF.

This clonotype was found a few times. The rearrangement links TRBV7-3 to TRBJ2-5; tentative D call: TRBD2 (6 bases). Deletions cut 4 bases from V and 4 bases from J, with 10 bases between. The length of the CDR3 is 13 residues. Per germline, CDR1 SGHTA and CDR2 FQGTGA. CDR3 in amino acids: CASSSSRGETQYF. CDR3 bases: TGTGCCAGCAGCTCCTCGCGGGGAGAGACCCAGTACTTC. Filled out from reference TRBV7-3 and TRBJ2-5, the complete variable domain reads GAGVSQTPSNKVTEKGKYVELRCDPISGHTALYWYRQSLGQGPEFLIYFQGTGAADDSGLPNDRFFAVRPEGSVSTLKIQRTERGDSAVYLCASSSSRGETQYFGPGTRLLVL.

The chain links TRBV10-3 to TRBJ2-1; the match to TRBD2 covers 9 bases. CDR3 length equals 16 residues. Germline-derived CDR1 and CDR2 are ENHRY and SYGVKD. J lost 5 bases, V lost 2 bases, and 7 bases had no gene match. CDR3 amino acids: CAISEEASGTDNEQFF. Written as DNA, the CDR3 is TGTGCCATCAGTGAGGAGGCTAGCGGGACGGACAATGAGCAGTTCTTC.

There are a few counts of this clonotype. The V call is TRBV27, the J call TRBJ2-6; 10 bases line up with TRBD1. The trim removed 5 bases at V and 4 bases at J, leaving 11 bases unmatched. This CDR3 region has 18 residues. Germline CDR1 reads MNHEY; CDR2 reads SMNVEV (reference sequence). Here the CDR3 DNA reads TGTGCCAGCAGTACGGCCGGGACAGGGGTATCGGGGGCCAACGTCCTGACTTTC. Translation gives CASSTAGTGVSGANVLTF.

V is TRBV29-1 and J is TRBJ1-2; no definite D call. V was clipped by 6 bases and J by 1 base, with 6 bases between them. Germline V gene lookup returns CDR1 SQVTM and CDR2 ANQGSEA. The CDR3 is 11 amino acids. The CDR3 DNA sequence: TGCAGCGTCCGCTTTAACTATGGCTACACCTTC. Its translation: CSVRFNYGYTF.

The chain joins TRBV7-9 to TRBJ2-1; 8 bases align to TRBD1. The CDR3 has 15 residues. The V and J ends lost 5 bases and 3 bases, in that order; junction bases with no gene match: 6. The germline CDR1 and CDR2 sequences are SEHNR and FQNEAQ (reference sequence). CDR3 nucleotides: TGTGCCAGCAGCACACGACAGGGGCTCTACAATGAGCAGTTCTTC. Translation gives CASSTRQGLYNEQFF.

This clonotype was observed a few times. The rearrangement joins TRBV5-5 to TRBJ2-3, with D possibly matching TRBD1 (6 bases). Trimming cost V 0 bases and J 0 bases, with 17 bases left between them. Germline lookup yields CDR1 SGHKS and CDR2 YYEKEE (reference sequence). The length of the CDR3 is 18 residues. The CDR3 DNA reads as TGTGCCAGCAGCTTGGGACGAATTTCAGGGGTGAGCACAGATACGCAGTATTTT. Translating it yields CASSLGRISGVSTDTQYF.

The chain couples TRBV6-2 or TRBV6-3 to TRBJ1-5, with unresolved D. The CDR3 totals 16 residues. The germline V and J ends were trimmed by 2 bases and 2 bases, with 13 bases remaining between them. Per the germline V gene, CDR1 is MNHEY and CDR2 is SVGEGT. CDR3 amino acids: CASSYSAVRRNQPQHF. The CDR3 DNA sequence: TGTGCCAGCAGTTACAGTGCCGTGAGGCGCAATCAGCCCCAGCATTTT.

This chain joins TRBV5-6 and TRBJ2-5, with 8 bases matching TRBD1. The CDR3 contains 15 residues. Per the germline V gene, CDR1 is SGHDT and CDR2 is YYEEEE. Losses at the gene ends were 3 bases for V and 7 bases for J; bases not matched to a gene: 11. As DNA, the CDR3 is TGTGCCAGCAGCTCGATCGACAGGGGCGTCGGGACCCAGTACTTC. Amino acid sequence: CASSSIDRGVGTQYF.

The rearrangement joins TRBV7-2 to TRBJ1-2; possibly TRBD1 for D (6 bases). The CDR3 loop spans 17 amino acids. With 1 base removed from V and 2 bases from J, the gap between germline ends came to 17 bases. The germline V gene has CDR1 SGHTA and CDR2 FQGNSA. Written as DNA, the CDR3 is TGTGCCAGCAGCTTAGACCCTCGCGGGGGGCCCAACTATGGCTACACCTTC. This gives the protein CASSLDPRGGPNYGYTF. Full variable domain (remainder filled in from reference TRBV7-2 and TRBJ1-2): GAGVSQSPSNKVTEKGKDVELRCDPISGHTALYWYRQSLGQGLEFLIYFQGNSAPDKSGLPSDRFSAERTGGSVSTLTIQRTQQEDSAVYLCASSLDPRGGPNYGYTFGSGTRLTVV.

The rearrangement links TRBV2 to TRBJ1-5; 9 positions agree with TRBD1. The germline CDR1 and CDR2 sequences are SNHLY and FYNNEI. The V gene end was trimmed by 8 bases and the J gene end by 0 bases; junction bases not matched to a gene: 2. CDR3 length equals 14 residues. The CDR3 DNA reads TGTGCCAGCGGACAGGGGATTAGCAATCAGCCCCAGCATTTT. Amino acid sequence: CASGQGISNQPQHF.

J is TRBJ2-1 and V is TRBV4-1; TRBD2 might be the D (5 bases). Per the germline V gene, CDR1 is MGHRA and CDR2 is YSYEKL. This CDR3 region has 16 residues. Trimming took off 1 base at V and 4 bases at J, with 14 bases between the two ends. The CDR3 nucleotides read TGCGCCAGCAGCCAAGGGACTGGCGCCCTTTACAATGAGCAGTTCTTC. Translating it yields CASSQGTGALYNEQFF.

This clonotype was detected many times. V is TRBV7-9 and J is TRBJ1-1; D gene uncertain. Germline assignment: CDR1 SEHNR and CDR2 FQNEAQ (reference sequence). This CDR3 is built from 15 residues. V gave up 4 bases and J gave up 8 bases, with 20 bases separating them. Here the CDR3 reads CASSSFWRVEKEAFF. The CDR3 DNA reads TGTGCCAGCAGCTCCTTTTGGAGGGTGGAGAAAGAAGCTTTCTTT.

The rearrangement joins TRBV12-5 to TRBJ2-1, with 7 bases lining up with TRBD1. TRBJ2-7 explains the end of the DNA better; the J call may be wrong. The CDR3 has 14 amino acids. CDR1 LGHNT and CDR2 FRNRAP come from the germline V gene. DNA for the CDR3: TGTGCTAGTGGTCTCGGGACAGCCTACAATGAGCAGTACTTC. Amino acids: CASGLGTAYNEQYF.

In this sample, this clonotype turned up a few times. This rearrangement joins TRBV7-9 to TRBJ2-5, with TRBD2 matching 12 bases. This CDR3 is built from 14 residues. Germline loops: CDR1 SEHNR, CDR2 FQNEAQ (reference sequence). V lost 7 bases, J lost 2 bases, and 2 bases stayed unmatched. The CDR3 bases are TGTGCCAGCATCCTAGCGGGGGGGCAAGAGACCCAGTACTTC. This translates into CASILAGGQETQYF. The full variable domain, its missing parts supplied by reference TRBV7-9 and TRBJ2-5, is DTGVSQNPRHKITKRGQNVTFRCDPISEHNRLYWYRQTLGQGPEFLTYFQNEAQLEKSRLLSDRFSAERPKGSFSTLEIQRTEQGDSAMYLCASILAGGQETQYFGPGTRLLVL.

V gene TRBV29-1 combines with J gene TRBJ1-2; D call uncertain. The CDR3 length is 13 residues. Trimming took off 4 bases at V and 7 bases at J, with 16 bases between the two ends. The germline V gene encodes CDR1 SQVTM and CDR2 ANQGSEA. The CDR3 spells CSVAHLYVIGYTF. Written as DNA, the CDR3 is TGCAGCGTTGCCCACCTGTATGTAATTGGCTACACCTTC.

This clonotype was seen more than once but under ten times. The CDR3 DNA reads TGTGCCAGCAGCTTAGGTGGAGCGGGAGTATACAATGAGCAGTTCTTC. Its translation: CASSLGGAGVYNEQFF. J is TRBJ2-1 and V is TRBV7-2; 8 nucleotides agree with TRBD2. Germline V lookup: CDR1 SGHTA, CDR2 FQGNSA. There are 16 residues in the CDR3. The V gene end was trimmed by 1 base and the J gene end by 4 bases; junction bases not matched to a gene: 6. The variable domain in full, completed from reference TRBV7-2 and TRBJ2-1, reads GAGVSQSPSNKVTEKGKDVELRCDPISGHTALYWYRQSLGQGLEFLIYFQGNSAPDKSGLPSDRFSAERTGGSVSTLTIQRTQQEDSAVYLCASSLGGAGVYNEQFFGPGTRLTVL.

CDR3 sequence: CASSPRESVRPNEQFF. As DNA, the CDR3 is TGTGCCAGCAGTCCCAGGGAATCGGTCCGGCCCAATGAGCAGTTCTTC. The chain carries TRBV6-2 or TRBV6-3 and TRBJ2-1; perhaps TRBD1 as D (5 bases). This CDR3 is 16 amino acids long. Germline CDR1 MNHEY, CDR2 SVGEGT. The V end was cut by 5 bases, the J end by 6 bases, with 20 bases between.

CDR3 region: CASSLGDRREAFF. The CDR3 DNA reads as TGTGCCAGCAGCCTAGGGGACAGGCGTGAAGCTTTCTTT. The V and J genes are TRBV7-3 and TRBJ1-1; TRBD1 matches 8 bases. V shed 5 bases, J shed 7 bases, and the junction held 6 bases outside the gene matches. The CDR3 covers 13 residues. Germline CDR1 and CDR2: SGHTA and FQGTGA.

V usage is TRBV5-1 and J usage is TRBJ2-3; 7 nucleotides line up with TRBD2. Losses at the gene ends were 1 base for V and 1 base for J; bases not matched to a gene: 6. Per the germline V gene, CDR1 is SGHRS and CDR2 is YFSETQ. This CDR3 region has 16 residues. CDR3 sequence (DNA): TGCGCCAGCAGCTTGTCGCAACGGGGGGGCACAGATACGCAGTATTTT. Encoded protein: CASSLSQRGGTDTQYF.

V gene TRBV9 combines with J gene TRBJ1-2; 7 bases are shared with TRBD1. The germline CDR1 and CDR2 sequences are SGDLS and YYNGEE. V was clipped by 0 bases and J by 4 bases; unmatched bases: 6. The CDR3 sequence is 15 residues long. The CDR3 sequence is CASSVDSGGIYGYTF. The CDR3 DNA follows: TGTGCCAGCAGCGTAGATTCAGGGGGAATCTATGGCTACACCTTC. The full variable domain, with the rest looked up from reference TRBV9 and TRBJ1-2, is DSGVTQTPKHLITATGQRVTLRCSPRSGDLSVYWYQQSLDQGLQFLIQYYNGEERAKGNILERFSAQQFPDLHSELNLSSLELGDSALYFCASSVDSGGIYGYTFGSGTRLTVV.

The chain joins TRBV6-5 to TRBJ2-1; tentatively, D is TRBD2 (6 bases). Between the trimmed V and J ends, which lost 6 bases and 0 bases, there was a span of 15 bases. CDR3 length: 16 residues. Germline CDR1 MNHEY, CDR2 SVGAGI. This chain's CDR3 is CASSAPGLSSYNEQFF. As DNA, the CDR3 is TGTGCCAGCAGCGCACCGGGACTGAGCTCCTACAATGAGCAGTTCTTC.

The V gene is TRBV20-1, the J gene TRBJ2-5; unclear D gene. The germline V gene has CDR1 DFQATT and CDR2 SNEGSKA (reference sequence). V was trimmed by 2 bases and J by 11 bases, leaving 15 bases between them. The length of the CDR3 is 12 residues. This chain's CDR3 is CSARQTVYEQYF. DNA of the CDR3: TGCAGTGCTAGACAGACGGTCTATGAGCAGTACTTC.